The clone carrying this T cell receptor beta chain was seen more than once but under ten times. The antigen remains unidentified. TCRdb processed the 5' RACE reads anew with MiXCR; each CDR3 protein has one entry. This table has 250,000 or so distinct CDR3 sequences, 5.5% to 8.5% appearing once. CDR3 length equals 14 residues. V lost 1 base and J lost 12, with 16 bases in between. The germline CDR1 and CDR2 sequences are SGHVS and FQNEAQ. The data derive from a study of T cells after yellow fever vaccination. Notes on the study in general: Shared CD4/CD8 clonotypes were a small share, likely from convergent recombination. Weaker overall, the secondary response nonetheless peaked faster (day 5 versus 15).

The material was CD4+ T cells sorted from PBMCs, obtained on the day of the yellow fever booster vaccination. The chain recombines TRBV7-8 with TRBJ2-1; possibly TRBD2 for D (5 bases). The clonotype comes from a man aged 25-45 years who received the YFV17D yellow fever vaccine. The CDR3 DNA reads TGTGCCAGCAGCTTAGAGAGGGCCGCAGGCGGGCAGTTCTTC. This gives the protein CASSLERAAGGQFF.